A single sample is the source of the 8 T cell receptor beta chains below, sequenced in a study of blood T cells in healthy people across ages. Next came a second PCR, run for about 7 to 12 cycles, which used a sample-barcoded 5' primer along with a J-beta primer mix. TCRdb reprocessed the 5' RACE reads via MiXCR and lists one record per CDR3 protein. Of over 1,500,000 distinct CDR3 sequences in the sample, about two fifths were seen once. The sample consisted of blood. The receptors come from a human donor in good health.

The V call is TRBV9, the J call TRBJ2-1; 10 positions agree with TRBD2. CDR3 length: 16 residues. Germline CDR1 reads SGDLS; CDR2 reads YYNGEE. The V gene end was trimmed by 0 bases and the J gene end by 7 bases; junction bases not matched to a gene: 7. In nucleotides, the CDR3 is TGTGCCAGCAGCGTAGAGGGGAGCGGGGGGGCAAATGAGCAGTTCTTC. Amino acids: CASSVEGSGGANEQFF. The full variable domain, completed using reference TRBV9 and TRBJ2-1, is DSGVTQTPKHLITATGQRVTLRCSPRSGDLSVYWYQQSLDQGLQFLIQYYNGEERAKGNILERFSAQQFPDLHSELNLSSLELGDSALYFCASSVEGSGGANEQFFGPGTRLTVL.

The V gene is TRBV24-1, the J gene TRBJ2-2; D remains ambiguous. Germline CDR1 KGHDR, CDR2 SFDVKD. The CDR3 is 16 amino acids. V lost 3 bases to trimming and J lost 3 bases, with 13 bases between them. This chain's CDR3 is CATSDRLLPYTGELFF. The CDR3 bases are TGTGCCACCAGTGATCGGCTTCTACCTTACACCGGGGAGCTGTTTTTT.

Only a few counts were recorded for this clonotype. The rearrangement uses TRBV7-2 and TRBJ2-5, with TRBD1 matching 7 bases. Trimming at V came to 5 bases and at J to 10 bases, leaving 16 bases not matched to a gene. The CDR3 contains 15 residues. Per the germline V gene, CDR1 is SGHTA and CDR2 is FQGNSA. The chain's CDR3 is CASSLDRALLGDQYF. The CDR3 DNA reads as TGTGCCAGCAGCCTTGACAGGGCCCTTCTGGGGGACCAGTACTTC.

This clonotype appeared a few times. The CDR3, as DNA: TGTGCCAGCAGCCAAGGGACCAGCGAGCAGTACTTC. This translates into CASSQGTSEQYF. V and J are TRBV7-3 and TRBJ2-4; possibly TRBD1 or TRBD2 for D (5 bases each). The DNA end is more similar to TRBJ2-7, so the J call may be wrong. The CDR3 length is 12 residues. CDR1 and CDR2 from the germline V gene are SGHTA and FQGTGA.

The chain couples TRBV9 to TRBJ1-2; maybe TRBD1 (5 bases). This CDR3 is 12 amino acids long. CDR1 and CDR2 from the germline V gene are SGDLS and YYNGEE. Trimming removed 4 bases from V and 4 bases from J, with 8 bases in between. CDR3 in amino acids: CASSTDTYGYTF. Here the CDR3 DNA reads TGTGCCAGCAGCACGGACACCTATGGCTACACCTTC.

This clonotype was seen just once. The V call is TRBV24-1, the J call TRBJ2-6; D is unclear. V was shortened by 1 base and J by 0 bases, with 6 bases between the two germline ends. The CDR3 spans 16 residues. Germline V gene lookup returns CDR1 KGHDR and CDR2 SFDVKD. CDR3 DNA sequence: TGTGCCACCAGTGATTTTGGGATCTCTGGGGCCAACGTCCTGACTTTC. Translating it yields CATSDFGISGANVLTF.

This clonotype occurred once. Sequence at one end of the junction differs from germline and may be a read error. The chain recombines TRBV3-1 with TRBJ1-1; 11 bases agree with TRBD1. This CDR3 comprises 14 residues. CDR1 is LGHDT, CDR2 YNNKEL, per germline (reference sequence). CDR3: CVSSRGTGGTEAFF. CDR3 DNA: TGTGTCAGCAGCCGCGGGACAGGGGGCACTGAAGCTTTCTTT.

The rearrangement uses TRBV29-1 and TRBJ2-7, with 9 bases identical to TRBD1. V gave up 7 bases and J gave up 3 bases; unmatched junction bases: 10. CDR1 and CDR2 from the germline V gene are SQVTM and ANQGSEA. This CDR3 comprises 14 residues. The CDR3 here is CSAALRDRDYEQYF. CDR3 bases: TGCAGCGCTGCACTCCGGGACAGGGACTACGAGCAGTACTTC.